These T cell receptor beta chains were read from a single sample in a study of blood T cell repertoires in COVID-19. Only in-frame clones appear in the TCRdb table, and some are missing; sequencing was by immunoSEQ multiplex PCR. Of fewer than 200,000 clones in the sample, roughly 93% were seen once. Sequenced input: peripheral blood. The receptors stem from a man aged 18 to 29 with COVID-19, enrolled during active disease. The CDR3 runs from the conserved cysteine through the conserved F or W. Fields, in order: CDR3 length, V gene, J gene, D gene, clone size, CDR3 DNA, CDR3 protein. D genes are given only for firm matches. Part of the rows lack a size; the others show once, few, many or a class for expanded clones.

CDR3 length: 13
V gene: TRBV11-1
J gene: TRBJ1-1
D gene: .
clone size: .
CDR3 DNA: TGTGCCAGCACCCTACGGGGAGGGTCTGAAGCTTTCTTT
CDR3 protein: CASTLRGGSEAFF

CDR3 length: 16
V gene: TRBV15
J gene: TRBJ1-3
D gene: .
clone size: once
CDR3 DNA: TGTGCCACCAGCCGCGTACTGGAGCCACTCGGAAACACCATATATTTT
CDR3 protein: CATSRVLEPLGNTIYF

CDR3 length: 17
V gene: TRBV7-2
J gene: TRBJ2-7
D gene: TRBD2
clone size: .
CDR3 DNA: TGTGCCAGCAGTTTACTAGCGGGAGGGCGGTCGGCCTACGAGCAGTACTTC
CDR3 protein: CASSLLAGGRSAYEQYF

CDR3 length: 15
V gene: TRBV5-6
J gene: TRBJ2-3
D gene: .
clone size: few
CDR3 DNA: TGTGCCAGCAGCTTCCCTCTGACAGGGAGGGATACGCAGTATTTT
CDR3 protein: CASSFPLTGRDTQYF

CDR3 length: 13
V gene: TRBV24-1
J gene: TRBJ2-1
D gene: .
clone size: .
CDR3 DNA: TGTGCCACCAGTGTTGGCCGATACAATGAGCAGTTCTTC
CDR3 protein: CATSVGRYNEQFF

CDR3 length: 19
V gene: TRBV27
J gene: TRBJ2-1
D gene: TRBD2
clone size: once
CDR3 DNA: TGTGCCAGCAGTTTTACTAGCGGGAGGTTCCCTAGCTCCTACAATGAGCAGTTCTTC
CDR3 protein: CASSFTSGRFPSSYNEQFF

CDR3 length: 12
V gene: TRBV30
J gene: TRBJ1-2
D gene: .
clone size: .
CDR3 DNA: TGTGCCTGGAGGGGAGGGACCTATGGCTACACCTTC
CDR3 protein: CAWRGGTYGYTF

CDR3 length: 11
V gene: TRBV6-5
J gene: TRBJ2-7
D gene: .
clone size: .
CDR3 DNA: TGTGCCAGCGGTCGGTCCGACGAGCAGTACTTC
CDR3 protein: CASGRSDEQYF

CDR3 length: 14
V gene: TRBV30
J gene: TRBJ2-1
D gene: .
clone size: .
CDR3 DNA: TGTGCCTGGAAGGCAGGGGTATTTATCAATGAGCAGTTCTTC
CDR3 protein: CAWKAGVFINEQFF

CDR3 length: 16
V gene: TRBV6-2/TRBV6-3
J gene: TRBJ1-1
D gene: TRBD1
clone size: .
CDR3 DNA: TGTGCCAGCAGTGACCCGGGACAGAGCTCTTTCACTGAAGCTTTCTTT
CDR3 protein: CASSDPGQSSFTEAFF

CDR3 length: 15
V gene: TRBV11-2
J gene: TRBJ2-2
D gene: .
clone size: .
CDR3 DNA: TGTGCCAACCCACCGGGACTCGCGAACACCGGGGAGCTGTTTTTT
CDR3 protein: CANPPGLANTGELFF

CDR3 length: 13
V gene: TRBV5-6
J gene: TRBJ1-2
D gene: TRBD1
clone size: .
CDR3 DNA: TGTGCCAGCAGCTGGACAGGCAACTATGGCTACACCTTC
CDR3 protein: CASSWTGNYGYTF

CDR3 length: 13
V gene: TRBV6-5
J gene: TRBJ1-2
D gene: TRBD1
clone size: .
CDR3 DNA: TGTGCCAGCAGTCGCGACAGGGACTATGGCTACACCTTC
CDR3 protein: CASSRDRDYGYTF

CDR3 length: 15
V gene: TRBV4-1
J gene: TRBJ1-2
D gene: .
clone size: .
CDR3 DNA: TGCGCCAGCAGCCAAGACGCCGGGGGTCGCTATGGCTACACCTTC
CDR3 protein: CASSQDAGGRYGYTF

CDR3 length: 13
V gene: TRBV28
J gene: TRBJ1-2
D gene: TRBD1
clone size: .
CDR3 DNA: TGTGCCAGCAGCTCCGCGGCAGGGGGTGGCTACACCTTC
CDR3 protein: CASSSAAGGGYTF

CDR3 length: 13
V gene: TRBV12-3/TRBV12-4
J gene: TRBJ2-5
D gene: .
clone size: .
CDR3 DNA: TGTGCCAGCAGTTCGACAGAACAAGAGACCCAGTACTTC
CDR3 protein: CASSSTEQETQYF

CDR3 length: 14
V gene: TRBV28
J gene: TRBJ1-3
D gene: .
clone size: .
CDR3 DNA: TGTGCCAGCAGGATCCGGAGGGGCCGAAACACCATATATTTT
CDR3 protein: CASRIRRGRNTIYF

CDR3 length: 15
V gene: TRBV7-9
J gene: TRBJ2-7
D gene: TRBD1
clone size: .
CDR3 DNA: TGTGCCAGCAGCAAAACTACCGGGACAGGGAACGAGCAGTACTTC
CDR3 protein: CASSKTTGTGNEQYF

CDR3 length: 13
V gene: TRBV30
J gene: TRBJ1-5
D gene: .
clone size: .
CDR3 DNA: TGTGCCTGGAGTGCGGCAGGGAATCAGCCCCAGCATTTT
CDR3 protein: CAWSAAGNQPQHF

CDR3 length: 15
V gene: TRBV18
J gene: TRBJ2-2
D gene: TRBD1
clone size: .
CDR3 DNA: TGTGCCAGCTCACTGAACAGGGGGCGGACCGGGGAGCTGTTTTTT
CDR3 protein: CASSLNRGRTGELFF

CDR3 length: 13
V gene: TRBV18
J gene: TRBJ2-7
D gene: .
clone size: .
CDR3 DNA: TGTGCCAGCTCACTCTATAATTCCTACGAGCAGTACTTC
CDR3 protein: CASSLYNSYEQYF

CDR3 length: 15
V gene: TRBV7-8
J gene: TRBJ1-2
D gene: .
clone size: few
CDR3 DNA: TGTGCCAGCAGCTCCATCGGAGGGATGAACTATGGCTACACCTTC
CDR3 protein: CASSSIGGMNYGYTF

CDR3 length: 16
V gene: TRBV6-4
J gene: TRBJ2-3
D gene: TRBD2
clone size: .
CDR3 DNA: TGTGCCAGCAGTGACACGGGACTAGCGGGGGGAGATACGCAGTATTTT
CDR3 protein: CASSDTGLAGGDTQYF

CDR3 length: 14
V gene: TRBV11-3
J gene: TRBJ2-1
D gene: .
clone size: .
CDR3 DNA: TGTGCCAGCAGCTTAGGCGGGACTTACAATGAGCAGTTCTTC
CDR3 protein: CASSLGGTYNEQFF

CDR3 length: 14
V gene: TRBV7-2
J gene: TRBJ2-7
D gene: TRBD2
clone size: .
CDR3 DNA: TGTGCCAGCAGCCCTCTAGCGGGAGGCAACGAGCAGTACTTC
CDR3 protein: CASSPLAGGNEQYF

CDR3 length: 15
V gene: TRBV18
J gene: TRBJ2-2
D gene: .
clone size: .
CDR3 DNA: TGTGCCTCCCTTCCTGGGAGTTCGGGCACCGGGGAGCTGTTTTTT
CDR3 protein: CASLPGSSGTGELFF

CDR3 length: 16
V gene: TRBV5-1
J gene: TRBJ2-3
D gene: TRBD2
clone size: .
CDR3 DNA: TGCGCCAGCAGCTCCGGGGCGGGAGGGGGGACAGATACGCAGTATTTT
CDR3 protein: CASSSGAGGGTDTQYF

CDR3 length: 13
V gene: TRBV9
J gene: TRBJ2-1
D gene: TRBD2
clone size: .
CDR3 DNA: TGTGCCAGCAGCCGGACTAGCGGGAGCGAGCAGTTCTTC
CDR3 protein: CASSRTSGSEQFF

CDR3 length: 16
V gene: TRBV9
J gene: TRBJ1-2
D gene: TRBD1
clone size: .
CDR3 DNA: TGTGCCAGCAGCGTAGCTAAAATGGGGACAGACTATGGCTACACCTTC
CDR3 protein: CASSVAKMGTDYGYTF

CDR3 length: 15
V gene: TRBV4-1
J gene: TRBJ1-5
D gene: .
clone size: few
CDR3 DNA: TGCGCCAGCAGCCAAGATCGAGGGTCTGGTCAGCCCCAGCATTTT
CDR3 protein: CASSQDRGSGQPQHF

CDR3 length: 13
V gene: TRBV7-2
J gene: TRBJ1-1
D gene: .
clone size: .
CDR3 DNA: TGTGCCAGCAGCTTTGAAGCGAACACCGAAGCTTTCTTT
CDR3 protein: CASSFEANTEAFF

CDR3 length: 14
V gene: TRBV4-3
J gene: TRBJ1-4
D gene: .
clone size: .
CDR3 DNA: TGCGCCAGCAGCCTGCGGTGGCTTGGAGAAAAACTGTTTTTT
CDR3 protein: CASSLRWLGEKLFF

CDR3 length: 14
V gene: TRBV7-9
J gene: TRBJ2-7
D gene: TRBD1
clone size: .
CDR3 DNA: TGTGCCAGCAGCTCGGGACAGACAACCTACGAGCAGTACTTC
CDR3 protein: CASSSGQTTYEQYF

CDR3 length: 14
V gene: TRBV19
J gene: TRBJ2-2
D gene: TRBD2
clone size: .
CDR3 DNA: TGTGCCAGTAGTGAGCGGGGGAACACCGGGGAGCTGTTTTTT
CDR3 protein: CASSERGNTGELFF

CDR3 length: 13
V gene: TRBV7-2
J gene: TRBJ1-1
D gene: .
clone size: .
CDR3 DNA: TGTGCCAGCAGCTTAGGCCTATACACTGAAGCTTTCTTT
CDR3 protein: CASSLGLYTEAFF

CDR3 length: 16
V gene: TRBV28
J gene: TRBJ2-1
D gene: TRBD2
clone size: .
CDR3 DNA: TGTGCCAGCAGTTTAGCGGGAGTTGACTCCTACAATGAGCAGTTCTTC
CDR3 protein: CASSLAGVDSYNEQFF

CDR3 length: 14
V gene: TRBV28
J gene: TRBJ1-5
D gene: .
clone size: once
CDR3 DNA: TGTGCCAGCACGGGGACATCCCTAAATCAGCCCCAGCATTTT
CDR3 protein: CASTGTSLNQPQHF

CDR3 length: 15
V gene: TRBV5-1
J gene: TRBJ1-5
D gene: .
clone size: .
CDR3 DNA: TGCGCCAGCAGCTCGGGGGGCAGGGAAGGCCAGCCCCAGCATTTT
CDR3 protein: CASSSGGREGQPQHF

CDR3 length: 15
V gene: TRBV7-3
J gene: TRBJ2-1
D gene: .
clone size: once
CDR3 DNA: TGTGCCAGCAGCTATTACGGGAGTGGCAGCAATGAGCAGTTCTTC
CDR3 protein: CASSYYGSGSNEQFF

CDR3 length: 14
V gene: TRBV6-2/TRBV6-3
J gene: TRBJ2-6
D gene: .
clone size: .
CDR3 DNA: TGTGCCAGCAGTTACTACCGGGAAGTCAACGTCCTGACTTTC
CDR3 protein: CASSYYREVNVLTF

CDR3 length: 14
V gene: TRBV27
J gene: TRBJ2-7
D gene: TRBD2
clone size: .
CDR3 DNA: TGTGCCAGCGGGACTAGCGCGATCTCCTACGAGCAGTACTTC
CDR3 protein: CASGTSAISYEQYF

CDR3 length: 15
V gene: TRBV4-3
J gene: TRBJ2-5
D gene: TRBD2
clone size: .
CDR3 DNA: TGCGCCAGCAGCCAGGGGACTAGCGGATGGGAGACCCAGTACTTC
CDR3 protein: CASSQGTSGWETQYF

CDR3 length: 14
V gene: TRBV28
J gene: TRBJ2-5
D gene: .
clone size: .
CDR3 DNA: TGTGCCAGCAGCCCTGGTCCCAGGAGGGAGACCCAGTACTTC
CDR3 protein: CASSPGPRRETQYF

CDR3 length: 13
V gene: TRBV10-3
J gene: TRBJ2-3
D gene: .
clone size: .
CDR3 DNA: TGTGCCATCATTGAGGAGAGCACAGATACGCAGTATTTT
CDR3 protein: CAIIEESTDTQYF